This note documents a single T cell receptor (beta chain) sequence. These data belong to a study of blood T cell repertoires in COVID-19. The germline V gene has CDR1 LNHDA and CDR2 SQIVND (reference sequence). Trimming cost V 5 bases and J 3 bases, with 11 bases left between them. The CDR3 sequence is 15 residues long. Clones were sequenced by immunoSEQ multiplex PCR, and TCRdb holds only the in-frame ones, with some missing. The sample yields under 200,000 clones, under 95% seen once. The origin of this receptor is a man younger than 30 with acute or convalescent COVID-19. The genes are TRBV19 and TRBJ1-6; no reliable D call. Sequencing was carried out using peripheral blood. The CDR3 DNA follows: TGTGCCAGTAGTGGCTCTAGGTTCTATAATTCACCCCTCCACTTT. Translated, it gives CASSGSRFYNSPLHF.